This entry concerns a single T cell receptor beta chain. Its specificity is not known. The CDR3 spans 14 residues. CDR1 KGHSH and CDR2 LQKENI come from the germline V gene. J was trimmed by 5 bases and V by 4 bases; bases with no gene match: 3. These data belong to a study of CD4+ T cells in melanoma. Study-level findings and limits: A reported correlation linked neoantigen-specific CD4+ T cells to CD8+, macrophage and B cell function. Reportedly, melanoma neoantigen-specific CD4+ T cells showed varied differentiation states.

TCRdb's copy holds only in-frame clones and misses some; the assay was immunoSEQ multiplex PCR. This sample carries some 110,000 clones, approximately 92% of them seen once, and the ten largest clones take 2.5% to 3.5%. The chain carries TRBV18 and TRBJ2-7; TRBD2 matches at 12 bases. Sequencing input: peripheral blood. The origin of this receptor is a human donor with melanoma. CDR3 loop: CASSRTSGIHEQYF. In nucleotides, the CDR3 is TGTGCCAGCTCACGGACTAGCGGGATCCACGAGCAGTACTTC.